These 4 T cell receptor beta chains were all obtained from the same sample, sequenced in a study of cytomegalovirus exposure and HLA in healthy donors. 60 Vbeta and 13 Jbeta primers were used in PCR. Profiling relied on immunoSEQ multiplex PCR, and the TCRdb table lists in-frame clones only, not all of them. The sample yields about 90,000 clones, around 78% seen once. The sequencing sample was made of PBMCs. Every receptor here comes from a middle-aged woman in good health and CMV-seropositive.

This clone has only one observation. The chain is built from TRBV28 and TRBJ2-2; perhaps TRBD1 as D (6 bases). V was shortened by 2 bases and J by 1 base, with 14 bases between the two germline ends. The CDR3 is 17 residues long. In germline, CDR1 is MDHEN, CDR2 SYDVKM. This CDR3 reads CASSLVLGGQNTGELFF. The CDR3 DNA sequence: TGTGCCAGCAGTTTAGTTCTTGGGGGACAGAACACCGGGGAGCTGTTTTTT.

The chain employs TRBV7-3 and TRBJ2-1, with TRBD2 identical over 9 bases. The junction had 13 bases not matched to a gene; V was cut back by 1 base and J by 6 bases. The CDR3 contains 18 residues. Germline assignment: CDR1 SGHTA and CDR2 FQGTGA. CDR3 bases: TGTGCCAGCAGCTTAATTGGTAGCGGGAGTGCGTCTGTCAATGAGCAGTTCTTC. Its protein is CASSLIGSGSASVNEQFF.

V is TRBV9 and J is TRBJ2-7; no firm D call. Trimming pared 2 bases from V and 0 bases from J, leaving 9 bases between. Per the germline V gene, CDR1 is SGDLS and CDR2 is YYNGEE. The CDR3 contains 14 residues. The DNA for the CDR3 is TGTGCCAGCAGCGTGGCGGCGAGCTCCTACGAGCAGTACTTC. This encodes CASSVAASSYEQYF.

The chain is built from TRBV11-3 and TRBJ2-7; 7 nucleotides line up with TRBD1. The CDR3 sequence is 14 residues long. Trimming at V came to 5 bases and at J to 2 bases, leaving 6 bases not matched to a gene. CDR1 and CDR2 (germline): SGHNT, YENEEA. The CDR3 protein is CASSPPTGTYEQYF. The CDR3 DNA reads TGTGCCAGCAGCCCCCCGACAGGGACCTACGAGCAGTACTTC.